This TCR beta chain is drawn from a study of cytomegalovirus exposure and HLA in healthy donors. Germline V lookup: CDR1 SGHTA, CDR2 FQGNSA. CDR3 length: 15 amino acids. Trimming removed 2 bases at V and 5 bases at J, with 15 bases between. It was with 60 Vbeta and 13 Jbeta primers that the PCR ran. Repertoires were generated with immunoSEQ multiplex PCR, while TCRdb's copy carries only in-frame clones and drops some. The sample has 160,000 or so clones, 80% to 90% seen once; the top ten hold roughly 4.5%. The sample comprised PBMCs. This chain joins TRBV7-2 and TRBJ2-5; D unclear. This sequence originates from a woman between 18 and 29 years old in good health and CMV-seropositive. CDR3 DNA sequence: TGTGCCAGCAGCTTACATGGGCAACTCAGGGAGACCCAGTACTTC. As protein: CASSLHGQLRETQYF.